This TCR beta chain was recovered during a study of cytomegalovirus exposure and HLA in healthy donors (dated by TCRdb to about 2017). Broadly, across the study: An earlier analysis of approximately 640 of the donors reported 276 Gb of sequence data and some 100 million unique TCR beta sequences from 150 million to 200 million T cells. Genome-wide SNP genotypes for about 65% of the roughly 670 donors were used in a later genetic analysis, which treated that subset as a discovery cohort. The study combined high-throughput TCR immunosequencing, statistical association of individual TCRs with disease status, and machine learning to predict cytomegalovirus infection status. The study profiled the T cell repertoires of 500 to 800 subjects by immunosequencing and related them to cytomegalovirus serostatus. The study aimed to test whether cataloging public T cell receptors could reveal signatures of past pathogen exposure. Rather than drawing on any new phenotypic data, the later analysis identified candidate immune exposures from TCR beta sequences and the way those sequences occurred across donors. All discovery cohort repertoires had been generated using a single sequencing platform. Roughly five DR-DQ haplotypes were treated as single units for association and clustering because of strong linkage in the cohort. An earlier analysis of around 640 of the donors used high-throughput TCR beta sequencing to judge whether each TCR beta V gene segment behaved as functional or pseudogenic. Alongside the repertoire data, information on donor age, sex, ethnicity and CMV serostatus was compiled. To study patterns of TCR occurrence, a later analysis re-analyzed previously published TCR beta repertoires from 650 to 750 donors and added high-resolution HLA genotyping. Among about 400 genotyped donors of the cohort, an average of approximately 240,000 unique TCR beta nucleotide sequences was sequenced per donor, of which about 18% were non-productive. The genetic ancestry cluster associated with self-reported Caucasian donors included over 65% of the approximately 430 genotyped donors. About 330 gigabases of sequencing data and around 80 million unique TCR sequences made up an early release that covered approximately 620 HLA-typed donors. Typing coverage varied by locus: roughly 629-640 donors for A, B, C, DRB1 and DQB1; approximately 500 for DQA1; more than 600 for DPA1; around 490 for DPB1. Along with the roughly 670-subject first cohort, a separate validation cohort of over a hundred different subjects was used. HLA typing covered class I and class II loci at four-digit resolution.

On this clone: Its antigen is not yet known. Per-base qualities were not stored, and no clone one base away is much larger.

Receptor libraries were prepared by the immunoSEQ multiplex PCR assay. A mixture of 60 forward primers for TCR Vbeta segments and 13 reverse primers for TCR Jbeta segments was used in the multiplex PCR. The CDR3 region of rearranged TCR beta genes was amplified from genomic DNA by a multiplex PCR assay. The amplified TCR beta libraries were sequenced on the Illumina HiSeq System as 87-base-pair reads. The original pipeline was this. Across the 500 to 700 repertoires, a later analysis counted some 81 million unique TCR beta chains, about 10 million of which were shared by at least two donors. Raw reads were error-corrected and collapsed into unique sequences by a nearest-neighbor algorithm in which closely related sequences were merged to remove PCR and sequencing errors. CDR3 sequences were aligned to IMGT reference sequences to assign V, D and J gene segments. Each retained sequence needed at least a six-nucleotide match to both a V gene segment and a J gene segment. A rearrangement was called productive if the CDR3 had no stop codons and remained in frame with V and J, and every other rearrangement was called non-productive. CDR3 was defined by IMGT convention, running from the second conserved V-encoded cysteine to the conserved J-encoded phenylalanine. The earlier analysis of roughly 590 of the donors excluded sequences that lacked an unambiguous match to a single V gene segment. An earlier analysis of roughly 590 of the donors called V segments functional above 56.7% productive rearrangements and segregating when the between-donor standard deviation exceeded 5%. A statistical classification framework was built to diagnose cytomegalovirus status from the catalog of TCR beta chain sequences. In a later analysis, V and J genes were assigned by comparing TCR nucleotide sequences against IMGT/GENE-DB human TR gene sequences. A later analysis assigned CDR3 sequences and most-parsimonious VDJ recombination scenarios with the TCRdist pipeline. In a later analysis, each TCR beta chain was defined by its CDR3 amino acid sequence together with its V-gene family, and reads without a unique V-gene family were excluded. As a way to deal with suspected cross-contamination and a sequencing artifact, a later analysis dropped 500 to 700 nucleotide sequences that were highly shared and had low generation probability. A later analysis calculated a clonal expansion index for each public chain from normalized within-repertoire ranks of inferred template counts. In a later analysis, generation probabilities were computed using a VDJ recombination model fitted to out-of-frame rearrangements, and the results were checked against IGoR. In a later analysis, hypergeometric tests were used to score TCR-TCR, TCR-HLA and TCR-CMV co-occurrence, with a repertoire-size bias correction applied to TCR pairs. False discovery rates were estimated in a later analysis by permuting HLA or CMV assignments 20 times. In a later analysis, co-occurring TCRs were grouped with DBSCAN, and TCRdist sequence similarity was added when clustering was performed within HLA-allele-positive subsets. For co-occurrence clustering, repertoires with fewer than 30,000 or more than 120,000 public chains were excluded, along with a handful of repertoires with anomalous nucleotide sharing. Drawn from immuneACCESS, this table holds only the in-frame rearrangements with V and J called that TCRdb kept. Clones are partly lost; checked studies trace under half to an unresolved V gene and leave the rest unexplained. V and J calls and clone size follow that table, whereas D and trimming were derived from the DNA. This sample comprises 150,000 to 200,000 clones, roughly 68% of them detected only once. The ten top clones hold less than 2% of the sample.

The cohort comprised approximately 700 healthy bone marrow donors. At the time of sampling, all cohort members were nominally healthy, though unrecorded immune exposures were likely present. The donor tested CMV seronegative, placing the donor among the 350 or so seronegative members of the cohort. A peripheral blood sample was provided by each donor, and peripheral blood mononuclear cells were used for TCR beta sequencing. Genomic DNA extraction from the blood cell samples was performed with the Qiagen DNeasy Blood Extraction Kit. The germline V gene (reference sequence) gives CDR1 as MNHEY and CDR2 as SMNVEV. Relative to germline, V is 5 bases shorter and J is 4 bases shorter, with 17 bases between their ends. The CDR3 runs 16 amino acids, cysteine and phenylalanine included. Only the CDR3 portion is preserved as DNA: 48 bases, with reading frame beginning at the first base. Here is what the overall study found, with its caveats: Compared with equally common non-associated chains, HLA-associated TCR beta chains in a later analysis were more clonally expanded and had lower generation probabilities. A further reported finding was that TCR beta sequences accurately predicted the HLA-A and HLA-B alleles for most subjects in the first cohort. The presence/absence analyses assumed that sequencing depth was roughly uniform across donors, and that assumption may not be true. A later analysis associated roughly 17,000 TCR beta sequences with specific HLA alleles at a false discovery rate of 0.05. The study listed around 160 TCR beta chains as associated with cytomegalovirus. About 17 rarely observed V segments, including chromosome 9 orphons, were excluded from the earlier analysis of approximately 500 of the donors because counts were too low. A group of highly shared sequence variants was considered likely to be a technical artifact of the sequencing pipeline. An earlier analysis of approximately 570 of the donors showed that most TCR beta V segments appeared in productive rearrangements either about 87% or about 30% of the time, which broadly matched IMGT annotations. A few of the identified cytomegalovirus-associated TCR beta chains were confirmed in vitro to be specific for cytomegalovirus antigens. The classifier was reported to diagnose cytomegalovirus status with high specificity and sensitivity in both the original cohort and the validation cohort. In a later genetic analysis, fewer N-insertions in productive TCRs were reported among donors in an Asian-associated ancestry cluster than the approximately 630-donor mean. The cohort was sequenced for TCR beta chains only, and without alpha or paired-chain data the features that could be detected were limited. Because HLA typing was missing for some donors at each locus, association tests included only the typed subset. In a later analysis, several top co-occurrence clusters were reported to appear linked to parvovirus B19, influenza, CMV and Epstein-Barr virus. The only immune exposure information available for the cohort was CMV serostatus. Linkage disequilibrium might explain the correlated functional status among segregating V segments, but an unknown experimental factor could not be ruled out. In a later analysis, the rate of TCR association differed among HLA loci, with DRB1 alleles having the most associated TCRs and HLA-C alleles having the fewest. Assigning TCR associations to individual alleles was difficult when HLA alleles, especially DR and DQ, strongly co-occurred. A later analysis found that most CMV-associated TCR beta chains appeared HLA-restricted, with HLA associations seemingly driven largely by CMV exposure. Some IMGT-functional V segments, including TRBV6-2 and TRBV6-3, could not be distinguished by the 87-base-pair reads and were therefore excluded. The authors suggested that the approach could potentially be extended to other disease states and immunological phenotypes. A later genetic analysis associated a missense DCLRE1C variant with V-gene and J-gene trimming of TCR beta chains, and an independent cohort replicated the association. Most TCR sequences were seen in very few donors, while some public TCRs were found in many individuals.

This sequence uses TRBV27 and TRBJ1-4; the D gene cannot be resolved reliably. This sequence was found in a woman in her twenties or thirties in good health and CMV-seronegative. The sequenced sample was PBMCs. The DNA sequence is TGTGCCAGCAGTCCCCCGGGCGGGCCCCGTAATGAAAAACTGTTTTTT. This gives the protein CASSPPGGPRNEKLFF.